The 15 T cell receptor beta chains reported below all come from one sample, sequenced in a study of PD-1 blockade in classical Hodgkin lymphoma. Time point meaning: cycle 4 day 1 (C4D1), after less than 7 weeks of nivolumab. All the patients suffered relapse after autologous stem cell transplantation, and brentuximab vedotin exposure differed. The method was immunoSEQ multiplex PCR; TCRdb's version includes in-frame clones alone and lacks a portion of them. The sample includes about 50,000 clones, around 74% of them seen just once. The sequenced sample was peripheral blood mononuclear cells (PBMCs), obtained before the fourth cycle of nivolumab. These receptors were obtained from a human donor with classical Hodgkin lymphoma.

The genes are TRBV10-1 and TRBJ2-2, with 9 bases aligning to TRBD2. V shed 8 bases and J 0 bases; nucleotides not matched to a gene: 4. This CDR3 has 15 residues. Germline values: CDR1 WNHNN, CDR2 SYGVQD (reference sequence). CDR3 in amino acids: CASSLAGANTGELFF. The CDR3 nucleotides are TGCGCCAGCTCATTAGCGGGAGCGAACACCGGGGAGCTGTTTTTT.

In this sample, this clone turned up a few times. The rearrangement joins TRBV15 to TRBJ1-1, with TRBD1 matching 9 bases. Germline CDR1 and CDR2: LNHNV and YYDKDF (reference sequence). The CDR3 covers 15 residues. Trimming at V came to 3 bases and at J to 10 bases, leaving 12 bases not matched to a gene. In DNA form, the CDR3 reads TGTGCCACCAGCAGTCCGGACAGGGGCGACTATCGAGCTTTCTTT. Translating gives CATSSPDRGDYRAFF.

This chain links TRBV28 with TRBJ1-6; 9 nucleotides agree with TRBD1. This CDR3 spans 14 amino acids. The germline V gene encodes CDR1 MDHEN and CDR2 SYDVKM. The junction had 11 bases not matched to a gene; V was cut back by 11 bases and J by 9 bases. The CDR3 spells CASTSGTGSSPLHF. CDR3 in DNA: TGTGCCTCAACCTCCGGGACAGGGAGTTCACCCCTCCACTTT.

The CDR3 sequence is CATFREWELFF. For the CDR3, the DNA is TGTGCCACGTTTCGGGAGTGGGAGCTGTTTTTT. The chain recombines TRBV6-5 with TRBJ2-2; a weak D match, TRBD2 (6 bases). The CDR3 runs to 11 residues. Germline V CDR1 and CDR2: MNHEY, SVGAGI. Trimming removed 10 bases at V and 9 bases at J, with 12 bases between.

The rearrangement links TRBV7-9 to TRBJ2-1; 11 bases line up with TRBD2. Trimming at V came to 5 bases and at J to 2 bases, leaving 2 bases not matched to a gene. From germline, CDR1 is SEHNR and CDR2 FQNEAQ (reference sequence). CDR3 length: 15 amino acids. CDR3 sequence reads: CASSPTSGTYNEQFF. The CDR3, as DNA: TGTGCCAGCAGCCCGACTAGCGGGACCTACAATGAGCAGTTCTTC.

The V call is TRBV7-9, the J call TRBJ1-2; the match to TRBD1 covers 8 bases. This CDR3 comprises 17 residues. Looked up from germline, CDR1 is SEHNR and CDR2 is FQNEAQ (reference sequence). V shed 1 base and J 8 bases; nucleotides not matched to a gene: 15. The CDR3 sequence is CASSLEGQVLRREGYTF. The CDR3 nucleotides read TGTGCCAGCAGCTTAGAGGGACAGGTACTAAGACGGGAAGGCTACACCTTC.

This clone is a singleton in its sample. V gene TRBV5-1 combines with J gene TRBJ2-7, with D maybe TRBD1 (5 bases). Germline V gives CDR1 SGHRS, CDR2 YFSETQ. V shed 0 bases and J shed 3 bases, with 13 bases lying between them. The CDR3 loop spans 15 amino acids. The chain's CDR3 is CASSLGSDSGYEQYF. DNA of the CDR3: TGCGCCAGCAGCTTGGGTTCCGACAGTGGCTACGAGCAGTACTTC.

The J gene is TRBJ1-1, the V gene TRBV7-8, with D tentatively TRBD1 (5 bases). Germline V gives CDR1 SGHVS, CDR2 FQNEAQ. The CDR3 runs 18 residues. Trimming took 5 bases from V and 1 from J, leaving 23 bases between them. CDR3 region: CASSPLRATGGQNTEAFF. The CDR3 coding sequence is TGTGCCAGCAGCCCACTTCGCGCCACAGGAGGACAGAACACTGAAGCTTTCTTT.

V usage is TRBV13 and J usage is TRBJ2-3; TRBD2 agrees at 7 bases. V dropped 3 bases and J dropped 4; count of bases not matched to a gene: 7. CDR3 size: 15 residues. Germline CDR1 PRHDT, CDR2 FYEKMQ (reference sequence). The DNA of the CDR3 is TGTGCCAGCAGCTTGGGCGGGAGAAACTCAGATACGCAGTATTTT. Translation: CASSLGGRNSDTQYF.

This clone has only a few counts. The rearrangement links TRBV15 to TRBJ2-7; D possibly corresponds to TRBD1 (6 bases). The V and J ends lost 2 bases and 6 bases respectively, with 23 bases between them. The germline gives CDR1 LNHNV, CDR2 YYDKDF (reference sequence). CDR3 size: 17 residues. CDR3 protein: CATSRRTLSGDAFEQYF. In nucleotides, the CDR3 is TGTGCCACCAGCAGACGGACTCTGTCAGGGGACGCTTTCGAGCAGTACTTC.

This clone appeared once. V gene TRBV18 combines with J gene TRBJ1-5, with TRBD1 identical over 7 bases. After removal of 3 bases from V and 6 bases from J, the junction contained 8 bases not matched to a gene. The V gene's germline CDR1 is KGHSH and CDR2 LQKENI. The CDR3 length is 15 residues. The CDR3 DNA reads TGTGCCAGCTCACCGGGGCAGGGGGATGTTCAGCCCCAGCATTTT. Translated: CASSPGQGDVQPQHF.

V gene TRBV10-2 combines with J gene TRBJ2-2; a possible D gene is TRBD2 (6 bases). The CDR3 is 12 amino acids. The ends were cut back, 5 bases at V and 7 bases at J, with 8 bases in the middle. Germline V CDR1 and CDR2: WSHSY, SAAADI. The CDR3 DNA sequence: TGCGCCAGCAGTCCCGGGGGCGGGGAGCTGTTTTTT. Amino acids: CASSPGGGELFF.

The V and J genes are TRBV27 and TRBJ2-7; 10 bases are shared with TRBD1. Germline CDR1 is MNHEY and CDR2 is SMNVEV (reference sequence). The V segment lost 10 bases and the J segment 4 bases; nucleotides outside the gene matches: 7. The CDR3 contains 13 residues. The CDR3, as DNA: TGTGCCACCCCGGGACAGGGGTCATACGAGCAGTACTTC. It encodes CATPGQGSYEQYF.

This clone has ten or more counts. This chain joins TRBV6-5 and TRBJ2-2, with TRBD2 identical over 12 bases. CDR1 and CDR2 from the germline V gene are MNHEY and SVGAGI. Unmatched junction bases numbered 3, after V lost 2 bases and J lost 5 bases. The CDR3 has 16 residues. CDR3 sequence: CASSYATSGSTGELFF. Written as DNA, the CDR3 is TGTGCCAGCAGTTACGCGACTAGCGGGAGTACCGGGGAGCTGTTTTTT.

The V call is TRBV6-5, the J call TRBJ1-3; TRBD1 is a possible D gene (6 bases). Germline loops: CDR1 MNHEY, CDR2 SVGAGI. With 6 bases removed from V and 4 bases from J, the gap between germline ends came to 13 bases. The CDR3 sequence is 14 residues long. CDR3 DNA sequence: TGTGCCAGCAGGGGGGCGATGGGCGGAAACACCATATATTTT. Protein sequence: CASRGAMGGNTIYF.